The rows below give T cell receptor beta chains drawn from one sample of a study of T cells in localized non-small cell lung cancer. Sequenced by immunoSEQ multiplex PCR; TCRdb stores in-frame clones only, minus some. The sample carries approximately 11,000 clones, 48% recorded once. Specimen: lymph node tissue, collected before any cancer treatment. The source is a woman between 40 and 69 years old with stage II squamous cell lung carcinoma. CDR3s include the opening cysteine and the closing phenylalanine or tryptophan. D genes are given only for firm matches. Rows give clone size only sometimes, using once, few, many, or a class for an expanded clone.

DNA	CDR3	D	V	J	size
TGTGCCAGCAGTTACTCGGGGGGGTCAAACCCATGGGAGACCCAGTACTTC	CASSYSGGSNPWETQYF	TRBD2	TRBV6-8	TRBJ2-5	few
TGTGCCAGTAGTATGTATGGGACTAGCGGGAGGACGGATACGCAGTATTTT	CASSMYGTSGRTDTQYF	TRBD2	TRBV19	TRBJ2-3	.
TGCGCCAGCAGCCGGACTAGCGGGGGATACAATGAGCAGTTCTTC	CASSRTSGGYNEQFF	TRBD2	TRBV5-1	TRBJ2-1	.
TGTGCCAGCTCACCACTTCAGTATTGGAATGAAAAACTGTTTTTT	CASSPLQYWNEKLFF	.	TRBV18	TRBJ1-4	.
TGTGCCAGTAGTATTAGGGGGGCTAGGAATTCACCCCTCCACTTT	CASSIRGARNSPLHF	.	TRBV19	TRBJ1-6	.
TGTGCCAGCAGCGAAGCGGGAGCTTTGAATGAGCAGTTCTTC	CASSEAGALNEQFF	TRBD2	TRBV25-1	TRBJ2-1	.
TGTGCCACTAACAGGGGGCGAAACACTGAAGCTTTCTTT	CATNRGRNTEAFF	TRBD1	TRBV19	TRBJ1-1	few
TGTGCCAGCAAGGCTCTCGTCTCTGGAAACACCATATATTTT	CASKALVSGNTIYF	.	TRBV9	TRBJ1-3	few
TGTGCCAGTAGTATAGCGGCGGAACGTGGCTACACCTTC	CASSIAAERGYTF	.	TRBV19	TRBJ1-2	.
TGTGCCAGTAGTTTACGAGCGGGAGCCGGGGAGCTGTTTTTT	CASSLRAGAGELFF	TRBD2	TRBV19	TRBJ2-2	.
TGTGCCAGTAGTATCAATAGCGGCTACACCTTC	CASSINSGYTF	.	TRBV19	TRBJ1-2	.
TGTGCCAGCTCACCACCGTCGGAGCGGGAAGCTTTCTTT	CASSPPSEREAFF	.	TRBV18	TRBJ1-1	.
TGCGCCAGCAGCCGGAACAGGGGAAACACAGATACGCAGTATTTT	CASSRNRGNTDTQYF	TRBD1	TRBV5-1	TRBJ2-3	.
TGTGCCAGCAGCATAAGGACAGGGGCCGGGGAGCTGTTTTTT	CASSIRTGAGELFF	TRBD1	TRBV9	TRBJ2-2	few
TGTGCCAGTAGTGTCGAGGGGACAGGGCCCTACGAGCAGTACTTC	CASSVEGTGPYEQYF	TRBD1	TRBV19	TRBJ2-7	.
TGTGCCACCAGCAGAGTAAAGGGAGGCGGGAGTCATAAAGAGACCCAGTACTTC	CATSRVKGGGSHKETQYF	TRBD2	TRBV15	TRBJ2-5	.
TGTGCCAGTAGTATGGGAGGGGGTAGGTACAATGAGCAGTTCTTC	CASSMGGGRYNEQFF	.	TRBV19	TRBJ2-1	.
TGTGCCAGCAGCTTGGAAGGGGTAGGGGTTAACATTCAGTACTTC	CASSLEGVGVNIQYF	.	TRBV11-3	TRBJ2-4	few
TGTGCCAGCAGGCGACAATGGACAGGGAAGGGGGACACTGAAGCTTTCTTT	CASRRQWTGKGDTEAFF	TRBD1	TRBV27	TRBJ1-1	.
TGTGCCAGTAGTACTTGGACGGGGGACTCTGGAAACACCATATATTTT	CASSTWTGDSGNTIYF	.	TRBV19	TRBJ1-3	.
TGTGCCTGGAGTGTCTTCCAGGCTAATGAAAAACTGTTTTTT	CAWSVFQANEKLFF	.	TRBV30	TRBJ1-4	.
TGTGCCAGCAGTGAAGTTGACAGACGCTCCTACGAGCAGTACTTC	CASSEVDRRSYEQYF	.	TRBV6-1	TRBJ2-7	few
TGCGCCAGCAGCCAAGAATTGGGGGGGAGCTACACCTTC	CASSQELGGSYTF	.	TRBV4-1	TRBJ1-2	.
TGTGCCAGCTCAACGAGAGGGCCGCAGGATAATCAGCCCCAGCATTTT	CASSTRGPQDNQPQHF	.	TRBV18	TRBJ1-5	.
TGTGCCAGCAGCTTACTACAGGGCACCGGGGAGCTGTTTTTT	CASSLLQGTGELFF	.	TRBV6-8	TRBJ2-2	.
TGTGCCAGCAGGGGGACAGGGGCCTTTGAGCAGTTCTTC	CASRGTGAFEQFF	TRBD1	TRBV6-8	TRBJ2-1	.
TGTGCCAGCAGTTTGCGGAGGGCGGGAGGCTACACCTTC	CASSLRRAGGYTF	.	TRBV28	TRBJ1-2	.
TGTGCCAGCAGGTACAGGGGGATTCGCACTGAAGCTTTCTTT	CASRYRGIRTEAFF	TRBD1	TRBV6-7	TRBJ1-1	.
TGTGCCTGGAGGGCCTTATTGAACACTGAAGCTTTCTTT	CAWRALLNTEAFF	.	TRBV30	TRBJ1-1	.
TGTGCCAGCACAAGGACGGCGAACACCGGGGAGCTGTTTTTT	CASTRTANTGELFF	.	TRBV14	TRBJ2-2	.
TGTGCCAGCAGCTTAGAGGGGGGCAGTACTAACTATGGCTACACCTTC	CASSLEGGSTNYGYTF	.	TRBV11-3	TRBJ1-2	many
TGTGCCAGTAGTATCAAAGGCAACTCTGGAAACACCATATATTTT	CASSIKGNSGNTIYF	.	TRBV19	TRBJ1-3	.
TGTGCCAGCTCACCACTTGGTAGCGGGAGCTCTGGGGCCAACGTCCTGACTTTC	CASSPLGSGSSGANVLTF	TRBD2	TRBV18	TRBJ2-6	.
TGTGCCAGTAGTATACAGGGGTGGAACACTGAAGCTTTCTTT	CASSIQGWNTEAFF	.	TRBV19	TRBJ1-1	once
TGCGCCAGCAGCTTGAACGGGGGAATTGAGACCCAGTACTTC	CASSLNGGIETQYF	.	TRBV5-1	TRBJ2-5	.
TGTGCCTGGAGTCTCCAGGACGAGCAGTACTTC	CAWSLQDEQYF	.	TRBV30	TRBJ2-7	.
TGTGCCAGCAGTGGGCAGCCGGGCACAGATACGCAGTATTTT	CASSGQPGTDTQYF	.	TRBV9	TRBJ2-3	.
TGTGCCTGGAGTGTACGGAGGGGCAGGGGGGACTATGGCTACACCTTC	CAWSVRRGRGDYGYTF	TRBD1	TRBV30	TRBJ1-2	few
TGTGCCAGCAGCCCGGGACGGGGGAACACTGAAGCTTTCTTT	CASSPGRGNTEAFF	.	TRBV16	TRBJ1-1	.
TGCAGCGCCGCGACAGGGATGAACACTGAAGCTTTCTTT	CSAATGMNTEAFF	TRBD1	TRBV29-1	TRBJ1-1	.
TGTGCCAGCAGTTCGAAACCCTGGGGCGGCTACACCTTC	CASSSKPWGGYTF	.	TRBV28	TRBJ1-2	.
TGTGCCTCCTGGAAGGTGCTACCAACCGGCACCGGGGAGCTGTTTTTT	CASWKVLPTGTGELFF	.	TRBV30	TRBJ2-2	few
TGTGCCAGCAGTAGGACAGGGAACACTGAAGCTTTCTTT	CASSRTGNTEAFF	TRBD1	TRBV6-8	TRBJ1-1	medium-sized
TGTGCCAGCAGCCCGGACGGGACAGGAGCCAACATTCAGTACTTC	CASSPDGTGANIQYF	.	TRBV7-5	TRBJ2-4	few
TGTGCCAGCAGCGAAAGTAGAGCTCTCTCTGGAAACACCATATATTTT	CASSESRALSGNTIYF	.	TRBV9	TRBJ1-3	.
TGTGCCACCAGCAGGGGACAGAGTAAGGCCGGGGAGCTGTTTTTT	CATSRGQSKAGELFF	TRBD1	TRBV15	TRBJ2-2	.
TGCAGCGTTTCACAAGGGTGGGGGGACTATGGCTACACCTTC	CSVSQGWGDYGYTF	.	TRBV29-1	TRBJ1-2	.
TGTGCCAGCAGCTTGGCCCAGGGCAGGAACACTGAAGCTTTCTTT	CASSLAQGRNTEAFF	.	TRBV7-4	TRBJ1-1	.
TGTGCCAGCAGCTCCCGGAGCGGGTGGAGGACTGAAGCTTTCTTT	CASSSRSGWRTEAFF	.	TRBV28	TRBJ1-1	few
TGTGCCAGTAGTGCGGGCTACGAGCAGTACTTC	CASSAGYEQYF	.	TRBV19	TRBJ2-7	.
TGCGCCAGCAGCCAAGATTGGGGCGTCGGAAACACCATATATTTT	CASSQDWGVGNTIYF	.	TRBV4-1	TRBJ1-3	.
TGTGCCAGCAGTTCTCGAATCTACGAGCAGTACTTC	CASSSRIYEQYF	.	TRBV6-8	TRBJ2-7	.
TGTGCCAGCAGTTTAAAGTCGGGGAGGAATAGCTATGGCTACACCTTC	CASSLKSGRNSYGYTF	.	TRBV28	TRBJ1-2	.
TGTGCCAGCAGCACCCTGAGTTCAAATAAGCAGTTCTTC	CASSTLSSNKQFF	.	TRBV9	TRBJ2-1	.
TGTGCCAGCAGTTACTCGGCCACTGGGAATGAGCAGTTCTTC	CASSYSATGNEQFF	.	TRBV28	TRBJ2-1	.
TGTGCCAGTAGTCAAACCGGCAGCACAGATACGCAGTATTTT	CASSQTGSTDTQYF	.	TRBV19	TRBJ2-3	.
TGTGCCACCAGCAGAGATATAGTGGGTTCGGGTGAAAAACTGTTTTTT	CATSRDIVGSGEKLFF	.	TRBV15	TRBJ1-4	.
TGTGCCAGCAGTCGGACAGCTAATCAGCCCCAGCATTTT	CASSRTANQPQHF	.	TRBV6-8	TRBJ1-5	.
TGTGCCAGCTCACCAGACCGCTACGAGCAGTACTTC	CASSPDRYEQYF	.	TRBV18	TRBJ2-7	few
TGTGCCAGCAGCCAACTTAGGAACACTGAAGCTTTCTTT	CASSQLRNTEAFF	.	TRBV14	TRBJ1-1	.